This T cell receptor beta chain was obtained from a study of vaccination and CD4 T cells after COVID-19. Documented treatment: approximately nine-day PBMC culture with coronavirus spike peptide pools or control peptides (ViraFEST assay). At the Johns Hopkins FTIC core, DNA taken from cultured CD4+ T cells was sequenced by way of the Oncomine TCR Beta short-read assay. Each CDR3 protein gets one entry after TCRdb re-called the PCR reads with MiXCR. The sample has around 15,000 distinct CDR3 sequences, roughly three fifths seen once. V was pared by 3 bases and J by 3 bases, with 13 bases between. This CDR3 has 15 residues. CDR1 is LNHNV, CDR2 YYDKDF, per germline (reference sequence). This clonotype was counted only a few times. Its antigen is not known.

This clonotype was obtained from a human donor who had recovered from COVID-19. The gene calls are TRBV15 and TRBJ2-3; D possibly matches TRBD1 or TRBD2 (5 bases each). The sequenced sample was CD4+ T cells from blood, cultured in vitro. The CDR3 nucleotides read TGTGCCACCAGCAGTTCAGCCGGGGCTACAGATACGCAGTATTTT. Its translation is CATSSSAGATDTQYF. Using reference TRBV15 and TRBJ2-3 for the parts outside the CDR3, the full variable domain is DAMVIQNPRYQVTQFGKPVTLSCSQTLNHNVMYWYQQKSSQAPKLLFHYYDKDFNNEADTPDNFQSRRPNTSFCFLDIRSPGLGDTAMYLCATSSSAGATDTQYFGPGTRLTVL.